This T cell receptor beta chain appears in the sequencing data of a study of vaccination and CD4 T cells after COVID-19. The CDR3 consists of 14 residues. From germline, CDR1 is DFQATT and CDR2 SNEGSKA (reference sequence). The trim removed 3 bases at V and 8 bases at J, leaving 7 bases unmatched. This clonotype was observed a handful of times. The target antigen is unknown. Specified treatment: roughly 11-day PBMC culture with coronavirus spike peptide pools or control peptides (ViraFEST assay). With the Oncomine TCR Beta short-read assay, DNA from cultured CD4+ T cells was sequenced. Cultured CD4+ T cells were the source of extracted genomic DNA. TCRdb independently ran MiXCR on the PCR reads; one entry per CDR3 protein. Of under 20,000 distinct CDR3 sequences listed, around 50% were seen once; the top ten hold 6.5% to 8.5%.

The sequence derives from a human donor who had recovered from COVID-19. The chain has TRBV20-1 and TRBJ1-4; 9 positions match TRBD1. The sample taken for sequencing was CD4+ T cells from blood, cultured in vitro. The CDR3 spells CSASPGQGQEKLFF. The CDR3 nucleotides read TGCAGTGCTAGCCCTGGACAGGGGCAAGAAAAACTGTTTTTT.